This TCR beta chain was documented in a study of blood T cell repertoires in COVID-19. Whole-study context: The United States, Italy and Spain were the sources of the acute and convalescent COVID-19 samples. The analysed material was cDNA or gDNA that came from T cells, B-cell-depleted T cells, or PBMCs.

Original methodology: Amplified reference gene primers provided the basis for estimating nucleated cell counts. The assay was immunoSEQ multiplex PCR, and TCRdb's table has in-frame clones only and misses some. From that table come the V and J calls and clone size; the DNA was used to work out D and trimming. The sample consists of more than 90,000 clones, roughly 72% of them appearing once. CDR3 length: 14 residues. The germline V gene has CDR1 SGHDT and CDR2 YYEEEE. V lost 4 bases and J lost 2; bases outside the gene matches: 2. The table lists this clone with a few counts. The sample consisted of peripheral blood. This receptor was taken from a woman in her fifties or sixties in a cohort sampled during active or convalescent COVID-19. V gene TRBV5-6 combines with J gene TRBJ2-3; 9 bases match TRBD2. The CDR3 nucleotides read TGTGCCAGCAGCATGGGACTAGCCACAGATACGCAGTATTTT. It specifies CASSMGLATDTQYF.